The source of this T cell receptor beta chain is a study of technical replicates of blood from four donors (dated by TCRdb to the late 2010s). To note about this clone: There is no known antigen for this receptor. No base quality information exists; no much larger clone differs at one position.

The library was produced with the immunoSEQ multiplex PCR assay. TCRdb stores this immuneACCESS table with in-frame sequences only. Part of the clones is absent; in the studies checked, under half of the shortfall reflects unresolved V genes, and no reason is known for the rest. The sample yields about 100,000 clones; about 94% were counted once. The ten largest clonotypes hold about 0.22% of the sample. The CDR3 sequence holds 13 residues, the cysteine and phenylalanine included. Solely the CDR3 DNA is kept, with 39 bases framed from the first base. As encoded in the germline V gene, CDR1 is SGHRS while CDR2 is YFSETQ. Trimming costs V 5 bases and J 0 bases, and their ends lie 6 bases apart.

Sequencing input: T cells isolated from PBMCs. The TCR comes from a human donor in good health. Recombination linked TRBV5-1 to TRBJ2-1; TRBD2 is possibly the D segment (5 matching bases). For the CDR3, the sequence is CASRGSSYNEQFF. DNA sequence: TGCGCCAGCAGGGGGAGCTCCTACAATGAGCAGTTCTTC.